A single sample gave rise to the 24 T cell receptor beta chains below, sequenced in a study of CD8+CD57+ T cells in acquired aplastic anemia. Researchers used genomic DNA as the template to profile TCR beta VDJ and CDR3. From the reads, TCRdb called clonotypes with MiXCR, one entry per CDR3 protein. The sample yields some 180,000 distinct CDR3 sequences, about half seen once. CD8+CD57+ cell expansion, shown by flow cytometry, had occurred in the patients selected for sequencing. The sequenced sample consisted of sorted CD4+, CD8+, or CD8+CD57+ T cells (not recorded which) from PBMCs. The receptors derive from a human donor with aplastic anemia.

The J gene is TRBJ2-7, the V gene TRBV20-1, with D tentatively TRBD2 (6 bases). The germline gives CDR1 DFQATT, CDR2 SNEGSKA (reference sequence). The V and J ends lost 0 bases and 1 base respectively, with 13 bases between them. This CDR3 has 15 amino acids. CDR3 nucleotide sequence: TGCAGTGCTAGAGATCTGGCGGGATTTTCCTACGAGCAGTACTTC. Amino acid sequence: CSARDLAGFSYEQYF.

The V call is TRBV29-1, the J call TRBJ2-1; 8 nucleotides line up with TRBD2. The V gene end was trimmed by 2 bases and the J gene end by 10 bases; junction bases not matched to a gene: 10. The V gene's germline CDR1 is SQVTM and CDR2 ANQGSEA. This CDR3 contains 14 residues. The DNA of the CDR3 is TGCAGCGTTGAAAAAGGGACTAGGGAGAGGGAGCAGTTCTTC. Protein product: CSVEKGTREREQFF.

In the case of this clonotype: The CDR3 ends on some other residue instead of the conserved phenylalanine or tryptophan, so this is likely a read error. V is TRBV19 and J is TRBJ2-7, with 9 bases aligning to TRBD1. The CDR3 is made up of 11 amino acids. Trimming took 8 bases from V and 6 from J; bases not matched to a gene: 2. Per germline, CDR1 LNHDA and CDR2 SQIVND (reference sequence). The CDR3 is CASGTGREQYY. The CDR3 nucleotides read TGTGCCAGTGGGACAGGGCGCGAGCAGTACTAC.

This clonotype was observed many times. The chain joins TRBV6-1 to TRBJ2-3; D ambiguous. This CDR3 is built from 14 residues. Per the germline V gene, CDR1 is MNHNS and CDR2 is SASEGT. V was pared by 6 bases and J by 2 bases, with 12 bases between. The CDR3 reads CASRLTEYTDTQYF. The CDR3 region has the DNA TGTGCCAGCAGGCTAACAGAATACACAGATACGCAGTATTTT.

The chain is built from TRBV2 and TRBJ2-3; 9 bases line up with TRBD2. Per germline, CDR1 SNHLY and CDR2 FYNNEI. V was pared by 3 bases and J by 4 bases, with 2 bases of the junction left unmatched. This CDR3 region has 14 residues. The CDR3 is CASSEVAGADTQYF. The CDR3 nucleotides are TGTGCCAGCAGTGAGGTAGCGGGAGCAGATACGCAGTATTTT.

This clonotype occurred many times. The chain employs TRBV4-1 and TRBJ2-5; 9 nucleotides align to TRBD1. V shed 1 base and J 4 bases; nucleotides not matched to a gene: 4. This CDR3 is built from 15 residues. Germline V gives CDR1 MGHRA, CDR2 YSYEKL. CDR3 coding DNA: TGCGCCAGCAGCCAAGCTGGGACAGGGCGAGAGACCCAGTACTTC. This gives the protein CASSQAGTGRETQYF.

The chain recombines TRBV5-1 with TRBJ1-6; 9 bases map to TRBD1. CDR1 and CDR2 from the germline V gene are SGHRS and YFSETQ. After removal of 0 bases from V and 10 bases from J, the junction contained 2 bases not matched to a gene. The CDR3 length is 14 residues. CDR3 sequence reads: CASSLGTGDSPLHF. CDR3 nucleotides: TGCGCCAGCAGCTTGGGGACAGGGGACTCACCCCTCCACTTT.

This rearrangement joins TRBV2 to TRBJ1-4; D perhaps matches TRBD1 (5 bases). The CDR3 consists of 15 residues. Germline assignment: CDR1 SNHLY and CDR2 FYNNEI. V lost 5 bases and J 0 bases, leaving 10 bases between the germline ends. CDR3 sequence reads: CASSRRTSTNEKLFF. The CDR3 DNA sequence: TGTGCCAGCAGTAGACGGACATCAACTAATGAAAAACTGTTTTTT.

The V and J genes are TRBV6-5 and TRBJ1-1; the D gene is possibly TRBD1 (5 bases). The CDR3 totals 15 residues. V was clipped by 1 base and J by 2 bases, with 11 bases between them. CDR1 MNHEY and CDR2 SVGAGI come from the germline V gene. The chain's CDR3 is CASSYYLGQNTEAFF. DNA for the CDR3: TGTGCCAGCAGTTACTATTTAGGACAAAACACTGAAGCTTTCTTT.

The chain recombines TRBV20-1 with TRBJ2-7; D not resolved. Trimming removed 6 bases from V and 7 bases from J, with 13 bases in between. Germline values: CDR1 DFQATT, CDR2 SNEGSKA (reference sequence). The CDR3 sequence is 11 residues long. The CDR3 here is CSAPGRLEQYF. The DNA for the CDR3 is TGCAGTGCGCCCGGTCGGCTAGAGCAGTACTTC.

The CDR3 is CSGGGAKGNTEAFF. CDR3 nucleotide sequence: TGCAGCGGCGGGGGGGCTAAGGGGAACACTGAAGCTTTCTTT. The chain has TRBV29-1 and TRBJ1-1, with a weak D call TRBD1 (6 bases). CDR3 length equals 14 residues. V was shortened by 7 bases and J by 1 base, with 16 bases between the two germline ends. Germline V CDR1 and CDR2: SQVTM, ANQGSEA.

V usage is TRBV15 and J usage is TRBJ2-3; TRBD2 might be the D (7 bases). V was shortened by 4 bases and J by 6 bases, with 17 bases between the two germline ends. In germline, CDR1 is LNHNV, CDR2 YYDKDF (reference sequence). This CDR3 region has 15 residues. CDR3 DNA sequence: TGTGCCACCAGCATTGTCAGCGGGACATCCGATACGCAGTATTTT. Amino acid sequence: CATSIVSGTSDTQYF.

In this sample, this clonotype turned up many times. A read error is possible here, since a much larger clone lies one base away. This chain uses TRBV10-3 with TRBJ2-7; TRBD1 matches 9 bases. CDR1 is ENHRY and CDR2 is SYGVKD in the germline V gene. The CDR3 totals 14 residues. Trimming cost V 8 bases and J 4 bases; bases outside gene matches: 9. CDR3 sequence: CAIRWDRVNYEQYF. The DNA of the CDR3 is TGTGCCATCCGTTGGGACAGGGTGAATTACGAGCAGTACTTC.

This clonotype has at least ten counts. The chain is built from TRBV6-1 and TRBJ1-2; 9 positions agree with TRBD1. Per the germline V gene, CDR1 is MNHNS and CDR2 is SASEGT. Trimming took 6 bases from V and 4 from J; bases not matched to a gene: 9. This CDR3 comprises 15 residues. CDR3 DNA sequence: TGTGCCAGCAGCGGCTATTCGACAGGGGGCTATGGCTACACCTTC. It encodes CASSGYSTGGYGYTF.

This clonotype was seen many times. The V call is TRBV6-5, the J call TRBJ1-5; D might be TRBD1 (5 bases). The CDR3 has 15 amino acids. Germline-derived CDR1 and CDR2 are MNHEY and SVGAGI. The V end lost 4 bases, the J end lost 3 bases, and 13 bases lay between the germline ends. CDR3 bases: TGTGCCAGCAGTTCGCCTACAGGAGCCAATCAGCCCCAGCATTTT. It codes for CASSSPTGANQPQHF.

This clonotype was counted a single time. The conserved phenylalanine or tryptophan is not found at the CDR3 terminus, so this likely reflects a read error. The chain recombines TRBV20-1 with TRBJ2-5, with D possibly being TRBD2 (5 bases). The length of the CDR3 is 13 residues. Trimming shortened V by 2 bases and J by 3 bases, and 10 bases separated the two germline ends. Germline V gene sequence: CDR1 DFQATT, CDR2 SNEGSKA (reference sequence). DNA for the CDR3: TGCAGTGCTAGACTAGAGGGTGAAGAGACCCAGTACTCC. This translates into CSARLEGEETQYS.

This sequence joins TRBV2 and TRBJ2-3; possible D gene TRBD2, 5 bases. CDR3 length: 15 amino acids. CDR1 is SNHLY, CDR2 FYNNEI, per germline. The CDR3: CASEGGSTPRDTQYF. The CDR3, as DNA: TGTGCAAGCGAGGGCGGCTCTACACCACGAGATACGCAGTATTTT.

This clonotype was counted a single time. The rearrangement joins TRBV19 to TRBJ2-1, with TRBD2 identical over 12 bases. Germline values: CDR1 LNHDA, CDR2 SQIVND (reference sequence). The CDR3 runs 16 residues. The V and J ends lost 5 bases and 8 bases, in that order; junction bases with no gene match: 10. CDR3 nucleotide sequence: TGTGCCAGTAGTTTCCCTCTAGCGGGGGGGCCAGATGAGCAGTTCTTC. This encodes CASSFPLAGGPDEQFF.

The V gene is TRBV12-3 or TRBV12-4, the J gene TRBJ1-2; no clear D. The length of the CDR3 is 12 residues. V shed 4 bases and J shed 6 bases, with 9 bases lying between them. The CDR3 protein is CASSSLGDGYTF. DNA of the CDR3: TGTGCCAGCAGTTCGCTTGGGGATGGCTACACCTTC.

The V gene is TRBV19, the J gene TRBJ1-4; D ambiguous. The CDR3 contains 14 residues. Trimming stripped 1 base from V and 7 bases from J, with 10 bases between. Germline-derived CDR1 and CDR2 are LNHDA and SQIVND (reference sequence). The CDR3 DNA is TGTGCCAGTAGTATAGTCAAATCGGCTGAAAAACTGTTTTTT. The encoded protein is CASSIVKSAEKLFF.

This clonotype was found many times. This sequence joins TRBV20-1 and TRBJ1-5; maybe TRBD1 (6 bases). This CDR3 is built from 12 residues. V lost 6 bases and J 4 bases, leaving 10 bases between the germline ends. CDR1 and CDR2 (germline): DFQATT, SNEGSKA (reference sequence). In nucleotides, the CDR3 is TGCAGTGCCTTCCAGGGGAATCAGCCCCAGCATTTT. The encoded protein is CSAFQGNQPQHF.

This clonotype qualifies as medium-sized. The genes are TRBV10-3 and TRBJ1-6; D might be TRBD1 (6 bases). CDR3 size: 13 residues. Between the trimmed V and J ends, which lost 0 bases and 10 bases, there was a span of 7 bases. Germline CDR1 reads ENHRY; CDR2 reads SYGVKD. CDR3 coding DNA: TGTGCCATCAGTGAGTCAGGGGGATCACCCCTCCACTTT. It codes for CAISESGGSPLHF.

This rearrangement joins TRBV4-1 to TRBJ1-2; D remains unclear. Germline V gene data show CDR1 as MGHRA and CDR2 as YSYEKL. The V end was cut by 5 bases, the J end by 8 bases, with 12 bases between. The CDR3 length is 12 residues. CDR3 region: CASSSSVRGYTF. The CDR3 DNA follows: TGCGCCAGCAGCTCGTCAGTCAGGGGCTACACCTTC.

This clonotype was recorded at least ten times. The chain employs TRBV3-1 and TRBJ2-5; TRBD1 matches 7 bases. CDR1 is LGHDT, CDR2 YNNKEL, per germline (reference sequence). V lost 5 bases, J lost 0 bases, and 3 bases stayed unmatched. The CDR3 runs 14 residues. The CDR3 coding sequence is TGTGCCAGCAGCAAGACAGGGAACCAAGAGACCCAGTACTTC. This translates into CASSKTGNQETQYF.